This T cell receptor (beta chain) is from a study of control samples from healthy donors and cancer patients. This clone was found once. Clones were read by immunoSEQ multiplex PCR, and TCRdb kept only the in-frame ones, dropping some. The data show around 84,000 clones, roughly 91% seen once. The CDR3 is 16 residues long. Germline V gives CDR1 SEHNR, CDR2 FQNEAQ (reference sequence). V lost 3 bases, J lost 2 bases, and 6 bases stayed unmatched. The sample taken for sequencing was blood. The TCR comes from a young man in good health. This chain connects TRBV7-9 to TRBJ2-3; 9 bases fit TRBD2. In DNA, the CDR3 is TGTGCCAGCAGCTTGGTAGTAGCGGGGGACACAGATACGCAGTATTTT. Translated: CASSLVVAGDTDTQYF.